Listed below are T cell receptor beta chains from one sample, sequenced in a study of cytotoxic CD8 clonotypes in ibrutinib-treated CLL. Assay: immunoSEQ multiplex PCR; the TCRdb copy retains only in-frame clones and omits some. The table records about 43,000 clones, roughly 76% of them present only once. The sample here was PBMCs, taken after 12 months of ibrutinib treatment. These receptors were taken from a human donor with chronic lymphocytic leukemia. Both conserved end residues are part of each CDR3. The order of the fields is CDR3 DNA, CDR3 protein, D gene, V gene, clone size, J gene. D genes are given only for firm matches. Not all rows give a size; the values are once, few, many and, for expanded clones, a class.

DNA: TGTGCCATCAGTGACCCAACCCCGGGACAGTTCGGGTATGGCTACACCTTC; CDR3: CAISDPTPGQFGYGYTF; D: TRBD1; V: TRBV10-3; size: -; J: TRBJ1-2
DNA: TGTGCCAGCAGCTCCAGGGGAACTGGAAACACCATATATTTT; CDR3: CASSSRGTGNTIYF; D: -; V: TRBV5-6; size: -; J: TRBJ1-3
DNA: TGTGCCAGCAGCTTGGGGCCGACCTCCTACGAGCAGTACTTC; CDR3: CASSLGPTSYEQYF; D: -; V: TRBV7-3; size: -; J: TRBJ2-7
DNA: TGTGCCAGCAGCTACCGGGGCTACTATGGCTACACCTTC; CDR3: CASSYRGYYGYTF; D: -; V: TRBV7-9; size: -; J: TRBJ1-2
DNA: TGTGCCTGGAGTGTAATGGCGGCAAACTATGGCTACACCTTC; CDR3: CAWSVMAANYGYTF; D: -; V: TRBV30; size: -; J: TRBJ1-2
DNA: TGTGCCAGCACTTCGGACAGCTACGAGCAGTACTTC; CDR3: CASTSDSYEQYF; D: -; V: TRBV2; size: -; J: TRBJ2-7
DNA: TGTGCCACGACCCAGACTCGAGCCTATCAGCCCCAGCATTTT; CDR3: CATTQTRAYQPQHF; D: -; V: TRBV28; size: -; J: TRBJ1-5
DNA: TGTGCCAGCAGTTACTCGCAGTGGACGGTGAACACTGAAGCTTTCTTT; CDR3: CASSYSQWTVNTEAFF; D: -; V: TRBV6-5; size: -; J: TRBJ1-1
DNA: TGTGCCAGCAGCGACGCAACAGGGGCTCGGAACGAGCAGTACTTC; CDR3: CASSDATGARNEQYF; D: TRBD1; V: TRBV11-1; size: once; J: TRBJ2-7
DNA: TGTGCCAGCAGTTACCTCACTGAAGCTTTCTTT; CDR3: CASSYLTEAFF; D: -; V: TRBV6-1; size: -; J: TRBJ1-1
DNA: TGTGCCAGCTCACCAACCGGGACGGCCTACAATGAGCAGTTCTTC; CDR3: CASSPTGTAYNEQFF; D: -; V: TRBV18; size: -; J: TRBJ2-1
DNA: TGTGCCAGCTCACCACGGGGTGATTGGGAGACCCAGTACTTC; CDR3: CASSPRGDWETQYF; D: -; V: TRBV18; size: -; J: TRBJ2-5
DNA: TGTGCCAGCAGTTACTCGAGGCAGGGGAATTCACCCCTCCACTTT; CDR3: CASSYSRQGNSPLHF; D: -; V: TRBV6-5; size: -; J: TRBJ1-6
DNA: TGTGCCGCGGCCTTATGGACTAGCTACAAAGAGACCCAGTACTTC; CDR3: CAAALWTSYKETQYF; D: TRBD2; V: TRBV30; size: -; J: TRBJ2-5